This TCR beta chain was sequenced during a study of PD-L1 blockade in urothelial cancer. Study as a whole: Every 3 weeks, patients received intravenous atezolizumab 1,200 mg, beginning 2014. Each participant's history included 0 to 3 prior chemotherapy regimens.

In the case of this clone: No antigen is known for it.

General observations from the study: Clonality of blood TCR below the median before treatment predicted better survival.

Repertoires were generated with immunoSEQ multiplex PCR, while TCRdb's copy carries only in-frame clones and drops some. The sample has 50,000 to 60,000 clones, around 84% seen once. Per-patient samples, pretreatment and on-treatment, numbered 1 to 8. Sequencing was performed on PBMCs, taken around atezolizumab (anti-PD-L1) treatment. This clonotype was obtained from a man aged 50 or older with urothelial cancer.

The DNA for the CDR3 is TGTGCCAGCAGTTTTTCGAGGGGGCTTAGCGGGGAGCTGTTTTTT. As protein: CASSFSRGLSGELFF. This rearrangement joins TRBV27 to TRBJ2-2, with TRBD1 matching over 7 bases. This CDR3 has 15 residues. The ends lost 3 bases at V and 7 bases at J; junction bases unmatched: 8. CDR1 is MNHEY, CDR2 SMNVEV, per germline (reference sequence).